The source of this T cell receptor (beta chain) is a study of blood T cell repertoires in COVID-19. This CDR3 has 15 amino acids. CDR1 and CDR2 (germline): LNHDA, SQIVND (reference sequence). J gave up 2 bases and V 5 bases, and 7 bases lay outside the gene matches. Original analysis: Amplification from reference gene primers served as the basis for estimated nucleated cell counts. Assay: immunoSEQ multiplex PCR; the TCRdb copy retains only in-frame clones and omits some. V and J calls and clone size are as listed in that table; D and trimming were resolved from the DNA. The sample shows roughly 30,000 clones, approximately 86% of them seen only once.

The sequence derives from a man aged 65-85 years with acute or convalescent COVID-19. Material: peripheral blood. The rearrangement links TRBV19 to TRBJ2-7, with TRBD1 identical over 9 bases. In DNA, the CDR3 is TGTGCCAGTAGTTTAACAGGGGGCAAGACCTACGAGCAGTACTTC. Translating it yields CASSLTGGKTYEQYF.